These T cell receptor beta chains were read from a single sample in a study of shared clonotypes between healthy human individuals. Some clones are missing from TCRdb's copy, which holds only in-frame ones; the method was immunoSEQ multiplex PCR. The sample records some 2 million clones, approximately 94% being singletons. The sequencing sample was made of naive CD8+ T cells sorted from blood. The receptors come from a man aged 18 to 35 in good health. Each CDR3 is given with its conserved first and last residue. The D gene is left open where the match is weak. Size tells how often a clone was seen (once, few, many) or the class of an expanded clone, and some rows leave it out.

J gene: TRBJ2-2; D gene: TRBD1; clone size: .; V gene: TRBV7-9; CDR3 protein: CASSPGTGVSAGELFF; CDR3 DNA: TGTGCCAGCAGCCCTGGGACAGGGGTGAGCGCCGGGGAGCTGTTTTTT
J gene: TRBJ2-2; D gene: TRBD2; clone size: .; V gene: TRBV2; CDR3 protein: CASSELAGGYENTGELFF; CDR3 DNA: TGTGCCAGCAGTGAACTAGCGGGAGGCTACGAGAACACCGGGGAGCTGTTTTTT
J gene: TRBJ2-2; D gene: TRBD1; clone size: .; V gene: TRBV4-1; CDR3 protein: CASSPRGIRQGNTGELFF; CDR3 DNA: TGCGCCAGCAGCCCCAGGGGGATTAGACAGGGGAACACCGGGGAGCTGTTTTTT
J gene: TRBJ1-4; D gene: .; clone size: .; V gene: TRBV6-1; CDR3 protein: CASSERRVDEKLFF; CDR3 DNA: TGTGCCAGCAGTGAGAGGAGGGTAGATGAAAAACTGTTTTTT
J gene: TRBJ2-3; D gene: .; clone size: .; V gene: TRBV4-3; CDR3 protein: CASSQEVSYSTDTQYF; CDR3 DNA: TGCGCCAGCAGCCAAGAAGTCTCATACAGCACAGATACGCAGTATTTT
J gene: TRBJ2-1; D gene: .; clone size: .; V gene: TRBV6-1; CDR3 protein: CASSEDPTDYNEQFF; CDR3 DNA: TGTGCCAGCAGTGAAGACCCGACAGACTACAATGAGCAGTTCTTC
J gene: TRBJ1-6; D gene: .; clone size: .; V gene: TRBV6-1; CDR3 protein: CASSGSPADSSYNSPLHF; CDR3 DNA: TGTGCCAGCAGTGGAAGCCCCGCCGATAGCTCCTATAATTCACCCCTCCACTTT
J gene: TRBJ1-3; D gene: .; clone size: .; V gene: TRBV30; CDR3 protein: CAWSVSWELSTIYF; CDR3 DNA: TGTGCCTGGAGTGTCTCCTGGGAGCTGAGCACCATATATTTT
J gene: TRBJ2-1; D gene: .; clone size: .; V gene: TRBV7-8; CDR3 protein: CASRLGATEQFF; CDR3 DNA: TGTGCCAGCAGACTGGGGGCGACTGAGCAGTTCTTC
J gene: TRBJ1-1; D gene: TRBD1; clone size: once; V gene: TRBV20-1; CDR3 protein: CSAQGATEAFF; CDR3 DNA: TGCAGTGCTCAGGGGGCCACTGAAGCTTTCTTT
J gene: TRBJ2-1; D gene: TRBD2; clone size: .; V gene: TRBV6-6; CDR3 protein: CASSYSILGGNEQFF; CDR3 DNA: TGTGCCAGCAGTTACTCAATTCTCGGGGGGAATGAGCAGTTCTTC
J gene: TRBJ1-5; D gene: .; clone size: .; V gene: TRBV5-6; CDR3 protein: CASSPGPDQPQHF; CDR3 DNA: TGTGCCAGCAGCCCAGGGCCTGATCAGCCCCAGCATTTT
J gene: TRBJ2-2; D gene: TRBD2; clone size: .; V gene: TRBV7-2; CDR3 protein: CASSPRLAGEGGELFF; CDR3 DNA: TGTGCCAGCAGCCCCAGACTAGCGGGAGAGGGCGGGGAGCTGTTTTTT
J gene: TRBJ2-7; D gene: .; clone size: .; V gene: TRBV28; CDR3 protein: CATQTASYEQYF; CDR3 DNA: TGTGCCACCCAAACAGCCTCCTACGAGCAGTACTTC
J gene: TRBJ1-6; D gene: .; clone size: .; V gene: TRBV6-1; CDR3 protein: CASSPEQEVVSPLHF; CDR3 DNA: TGTGCCAGCAGTCCGGAACAGGAGGTCGTTTCACCCCTCCACTTT
J gene: TRBJ1-2; D gene: TRBD1; clone size: few; V gene: TRBV7-6; CDR3 protein: CAQGDREVGYTF; CDR3 DNA: TGTGCCCAGGGGGACAGGGAAGTTGGCTACACCTTC
J gene: TRBJ2-1; D gene: TRBD2; clone size: .; V gene: TRBV10-2; CDR3 protein: CASNEIAGGIYNEQFF; CDR3 DNA: TGCGCCAGCAACGAAATAGCGGGAGGGATCTACAATGAGCAGTTCTTC
J gene: TRBJ1-3; D gene: .; clone size: .; V gene: TRBV7-9; CDR3 protein: CASSPSGGRNTIYF; CDR3 DNA: TGTGCCAGCAGCCCCTCGGGGGGGAGAAACACCATATATTTT
J gene: TRBJ2-7; D gene: .; clone size: .; V gene: TRBV6-6; CDR3 protein: CASSSGHNYEQYF; CDR3 DNA: TGTGCCAGCAGTTCGGGACACAACTACGAGCAGTACTTC
J gene: TRBJ1-1; D gene: .; clone size: .; V gene: TRBV30; CDR3 protein: CAWRIGTEAFF; CDR3 DNA: TGTGCCTGGAGAATAGGGACTGAAGCTTTCTTT
J gene: TRBJ1-5; D gene: .; clone size: .; V gene: TRBV27; CDR3 protein: CASSLRDRNQPQHF; CDR3 DNA: TGTGCCAGCAGTTTAAGGGACCGCAATCAGCCCCAGCATTTT
J gene: TRBJ1-4; D gene: .; clone size: once; V gene: TRBV6-5; CDR3 protein: CASSNLSPANEKLFF; CDR3 DNA: TGTGCCAGCAGTAACCTTAGCCCAGCTAATGAAAAACTGTTTTTT
J gene: TRBJ1-1; D gene: .; clone size: .; V gene: TRBV29-1; CDR3 protein: CSVEERGGTEAFF; CDR3 DNA: TGCAGCGTTGAAGAGAGGGGCGGCACTGAAGCTTTCTTT
J gene: TRBJ1-3; D gene: TRBD1; clone size: .; V gene: TRBV6-6; CDR3 protein: CASSPGQGTGNTIYF; CDR3 DNA: TGTGCCAGCAGCCCGGGACAGGGGACAGGAAACACCATATATTTT
J gene: TRBJ1-2; D gene: .; clone size: .; V gene: TRBV5-6; CDR3 protein: CASSLWGLRDFNYGYTF; CDR3 DNA: TGTGCCAGCAGCTTGTGGGGGCTCCGGGACTTTAACTATGGCTACACCTTC
J gene: TRBJ1-2; D gene: .; clone size: .; V gene: TRBV7-6; CDR3 protein: CASSSEGYGYTF; CDR3 DNA: TGTGCCAGCAGCTCAGAGGGGTATGGCTACACCTTC
J gene: TRBJ1-5; D gene: .; clone size: .; V gene: TRBV6-6; CDR3 protein: CASSWSLIGNQPQHF; CDR3 DNA: TGTGCCAGCAGTTGGTCCCTTATTGGCAATCAGCCCCAGCATTTT
J gene: TRBJ1-1; D gene: .; clone size: .; V gene: TRBV4-1; CDR3 protein: CASNWEGTEDTEAFF; CDR3 DNA: TGCGCCAGCAATTGGGAGGGTACGGAGGACACTGAAGCTTTCTTT
J gene: TRBJ2-5; D gene: TRBD1; clone size: .; V gene: TRBV6-1; CDR3 protein: CASSPRDRIRETQYF; CDR3 DNA: TGTGCCAGCAGTCCGCGGGACAGGATAAGAGAGACCCAGTACTTC
J gene: TRBJ2-7; D gene: TRBD2; clone size: .; V gene: TRBV19; CDR3 protein: CASSMSGGAYEQYF; CDR3 DNA: TGTGCCAGTAGTATGAGCGGGGGAGCCTACGAGCAGTACTTC
J gene: TRBJ2-1; D gene: .; clone size: .; V gene: TRBV2; CDR3 protein: CASKHQSGNEQFF; CDR3 DNA: TGTGCCAGCAAACACCAAAGTGGCAATGAGCAGTTCTTC
J gene: TRBJ1-1; D gene: TRBD1; clone size: once; V gene: TRBV2; CDR3 protein: CASSEGQGKNTEAFF; CDR3 DNA: TGTGCCAGCAGTGAAGGACAGGGGAAGAACACTGAAGCTTTCTTT
J gene: TRBJ2-3; D gene: TRBD2; clone size: .; V gene: TRBV11-2; CDR3 protein: CASRSGLAASSTDTQYF; CDR3 DNA: TGTGCCAGCAGGTCGGGACTAGCGGCAAGTAGTACAGATACGCAGTATTTT